The clone carrying this T cell receptor (beta chain) was observed a few times. What it binds is not known. Described time point: persistent/refractory GD, antithyroid drugs over 5 years with positive TRAb. After RNA was extracted from PBMCs, the TCR library was made from it. Patients hailed from an endocrinology department in Xi'an, China. Germline trimming cut 4 bases from V and 3 bases from J; bases unmatched to any gene: 14. Looked up from germline, CDR1 is KGHSH and CDR2 is LQKENI. This CDR3 has 17 amino acids. This specimen belongs to a study of regulatory T cells in long-lasting Graves disease. Study-wide points: A greater number of public clonotypes (about 3,000) was shared by persistent patients than by new patients (about 890).

Arm-PCR of CDR3 regions with iRepertoire HTBI primers generated TCR beta libraries. TCRdb re-analysed the multiplex PCR reads in MiXCR, keeping a single row per CDR3 protein. The profile shows over 300,000 distinct CDR3 sequences, roughly a fifth of them singletons. This TCR came from a female donor with Graves disease. The chain couples TRBV18 to TRBJ2-7; 8 bases agree with TRBD1. The source material was peripheral blood mononuclear cells (PBMCs), sampled when the disease was refractory, from a patient treated with antithyroid drugs. The DNA for the CDR3 is TGTGCCAGCTCACTGACTCCTTTCCGGGACAGGCTCTACGAGCAGTACTTC. Its protein product is CASSLTPFRDRLYEQYF.